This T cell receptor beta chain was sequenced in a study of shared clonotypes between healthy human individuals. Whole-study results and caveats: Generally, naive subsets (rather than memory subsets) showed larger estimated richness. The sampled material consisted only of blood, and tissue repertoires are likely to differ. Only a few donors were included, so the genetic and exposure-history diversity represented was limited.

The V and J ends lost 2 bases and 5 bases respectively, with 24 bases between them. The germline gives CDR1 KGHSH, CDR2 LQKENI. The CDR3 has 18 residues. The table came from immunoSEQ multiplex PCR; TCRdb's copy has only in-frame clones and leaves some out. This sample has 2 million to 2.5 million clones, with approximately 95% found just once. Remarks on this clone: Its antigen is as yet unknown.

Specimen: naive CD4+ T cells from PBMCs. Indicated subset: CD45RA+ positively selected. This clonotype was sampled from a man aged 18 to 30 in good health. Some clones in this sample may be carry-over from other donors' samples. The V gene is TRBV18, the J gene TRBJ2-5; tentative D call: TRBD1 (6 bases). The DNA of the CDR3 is TGTGCCAGCTCACCATTTCGTTTGGGGGCAGGGCCTCAGGAGACCCAGTACTTC. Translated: CASSPFRLGAGPQETQYF.